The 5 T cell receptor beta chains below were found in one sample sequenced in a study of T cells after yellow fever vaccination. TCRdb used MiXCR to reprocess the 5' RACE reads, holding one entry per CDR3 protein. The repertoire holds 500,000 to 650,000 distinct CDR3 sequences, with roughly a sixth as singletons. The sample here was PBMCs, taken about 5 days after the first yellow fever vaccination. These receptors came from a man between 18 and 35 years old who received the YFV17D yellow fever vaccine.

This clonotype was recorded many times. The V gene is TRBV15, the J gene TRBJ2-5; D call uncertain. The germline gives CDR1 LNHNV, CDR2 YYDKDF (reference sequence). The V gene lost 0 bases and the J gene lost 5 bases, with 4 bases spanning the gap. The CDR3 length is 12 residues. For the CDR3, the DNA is TGTGCCACCAGCAGAGATTTGGAGACCCAGTACTTC. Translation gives CATSRDLETQYF.

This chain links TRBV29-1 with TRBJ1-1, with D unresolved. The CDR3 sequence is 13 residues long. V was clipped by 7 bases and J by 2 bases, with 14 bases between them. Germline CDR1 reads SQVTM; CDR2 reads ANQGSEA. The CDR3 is CSADEWSNTEAFF. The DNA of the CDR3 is TGCAGCGCCGACGAGTGGAGTAACACTGAAGCTTTCTTT.

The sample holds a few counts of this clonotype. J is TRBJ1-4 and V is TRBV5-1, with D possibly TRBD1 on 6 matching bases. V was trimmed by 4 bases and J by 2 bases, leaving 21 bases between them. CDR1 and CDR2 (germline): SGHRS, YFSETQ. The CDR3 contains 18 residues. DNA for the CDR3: TGCGCCAGCAGCGGGTCCCCTGGGGGCATTCACACTAATGAAAAACTGTTTTTT. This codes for CASSGSPGGIHTNEKLFF.

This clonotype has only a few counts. CDR3 loop: CASSQINQAPSYQETQYF. CDR3 nucleotide sequence: TGTGCCAGCAGCCAAATCAACCAGGCCCCCTCGTACCAAGAGACCCAGTACTTC. The chain employs TRBV14 and TRBJ2-5; D call uncertain. The germline V gene has CDR1 SGHDN and CDR2 FVKESK. The CDR3 has 18 amino acids. Trimming shortened V by 2 bases and J by 0 bases, and 19 bases separated the two germline ends.

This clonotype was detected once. CDR3 in DNA: TGTGCCAGCTCCCGTGGACTAGCGGGGGGGCTCGTGGAGACCCAGTACTTC. Translating gives CASSRGLAGGLVETQYF. V is TRBV18 and J is TRBJ2-5; 15 bases are a match to TRBD2. The junction had 10 bases not matched to a gene; V was cut back by 6 bases and J by 5 bases. CDR1 and CDR2 from the germline V gene are KGHSH and LQKENI. The CDR3 consists of 17 residues.